One and the same sample provided the 2 T cell receptor beta chains below, sequenced in a study of vaccination effects on CD4 cells after COVID-19. Assay used: immunoSEQ multiplex PCR; TCRdb lists only in-frame clones, some missing. The sample shows 14,000 or so clones, around three quarters of them seen only once. Their antigens are not known. Pools of viral peptides were used by the ViraFEST assay to expand antigen-specific CD4+ T cells ahead of sequencing. Culturing for 9 to 10 days preceded CD4+ T cell isolation. According to PCR results, the person was infected with SARS-CoV-2 between March and December 2020. Two doses of either BNT162b2 or mRNA-1273 were given to each participant. This specimen consisted of CD4+ T cells from PBMCs cultured with SARS-CoV-2 spike peptides, obtained after COVID-19 vaccination. All receptors come from a human donor who had a prior SARS-CoV-2 infection.

The table lists this clone with a count of one. This chain uses TRBV2 with TRBJ2-7, with TRBD1 as a possible D gene (6 bases). Per the germline V gene, CDR1 is SNHLY and CDR2 is FYNNEI. The CDR3 runs to 13 residues. Trimming removed 1 base at V and 7 bases at J, with 11 bases between. CDR3 nucleotide sequence: TGTGCCAGCAGTGAAGTAGGGGGTGGGGAGCAGTACTTC. Residues: CASSEVGGGEQYF.

The chain recombines TRBV30 with TRBJ2-6; D gene unclear. CDR1 GTSNPN and CDR2 SVGIG come from the germline V gene (reference sequence). The V end was cut by 7 bases, the J end by 2 bases, with 6 bases between. The CDR3 is 12 residues long. CDR3 coding DNA: TGTGCCTCTAAAACTGGGGCCAACGTCCTGACTTTC. Protein product: CASKTGANVLTF.